The 31 T cell receptor beta chains below were found in one sample sequenced in a study of blood T cell repertoires in COVID-19. Only in-frame clones appear in the TCRdb table, and some are missing; sequencing was by immunoSEQ multiplex PCR. The sample shows roughly 50,000 clones, 80% to 90% of them seen only once. Sequenced: peripheral blood. These TCRs come from a woman older than 75 with COVID-19, enrolled during active disease.

The CDR3: CASSDQQGMNEKLFF. The CDR3 coding sequence is TGTGCCAGCAGTGATCAGCAGGGGATGAATGAAAAACTGTTTTTT. The gene calls are TRBV2 and TRBJ1-4, with D perhaps matching TRBD1 (6 bases). V gave up 3 bases and J gave up 5 bases, with 13 bases separating them. Germline values: CDR1 SNHLY, CDR2 FYNNEI. This CDR3 contains 15 residues.

The V and J genes are TRBV6-1 and TRBJ2-1; 7 bases fit TRBD2. The CDR3 spans 14 residues. Germline loops: CDR1 MNHNS, CDR2 SASEGT. Germline trimming cut 3 bases from V and 4 bases from J; bases unmatched to any gene: 3. The CDR3 region is CASSDGRSYNEQFF. The CDR3 bases are TGTGCCAGCAGTGACGGGAGGTCTTACAATGAGCAGTTCTTC.

CDR3 nucleotide sequence: TGTGCCAGCAGTTTAGGACAGGGGGCGCGGAGGAACACTGAAGCTTTCTTT. This codes for CASSLGQGARRNTEAFF. The chain couples TRBV28 to TRBJ1-1, with 11 positions matching TRBD1. CDR1 and CDR2 (germline): MDHEN, SYDVKM. The trim removed 2 bases at V and 1 base at J, leaving 6 bases unmatched. The CDR3 has 17 amino acids.

J is TRBJ2-7 and V is TRBV9; 8 nucleotides match TRBD2. The CDR3 loop spans 14 amino acids. The V segment lost 4 bases and the J segment 1 base; nucleotides outside the gene matches: 4. In germline, CDR1 is SGDLS, CDR2 YYNGEE. The CDR3 nucleotides read TGTGCCAGCAGCCCGCGGGGGGAGTCCTACGAGCAGTACTTC. This gives the protein CASSPRGESYEQYF.

V usage is TRBV4-3 and J usage is TRBJ2-5; 8 bases line up with TRBD2. This CDR3 is 16 amino acids long. J gave up 4 bases and V 0 bases, and 7 bases lay outside the gene matches. From germline, CDR1 is LGHNA and CDR2 YSLEER. CDR3 nucleotide sequence: TGCGCCAGCAGCCAAGATCGGGGGGGCGGGGGAGAGACCCAGTACTTC. Residues: CASSQDRGGGGETQYF.

This chain links TRBV5-4 with TRBJ1-2, with 8 bases matching TRBD1. The CDR3 runs 13 residues. Trimming took 1 base from V and 6 from J; bases not matched to a gene: 2. Germline lookup yields CDR1 SGHNT and CDR2 YYREEE (reference sequence). As DNA, the CDR3 is TGTGCCAGCAGCTTGCTACAGGGGGATGGCTACACCTTC. Amino acids: CASSLLQGDGYTF.

The chain joins TRBV24-1 to TRBJ2-4; 7 bases fit TRBD1. Germline-derived CDR1 and CDR2 are KGHDR and SFDVKD. J gave up 0 bases and V 0 bases, and 7 bases lay outside the gene matches. The CDR3 consists of 18 residues. The CDR3 loop reads CATSDLLWGQLAKNIQYF. The CDR3 DNA is TGTGCCACCAGTGATTTGCTCTGGGGACAGCTAGCCAAAAACATTCAGTACTTC.

The CDR3 protein is CASRGPGTGSVEKLFF. Written as DNA, the CDR3 is TGTGCCAGCAGGGGTCCCGGGACAGGGTCGGTCGAAAAACTGTTTTTT. This chain connects TRBV28 to TRBJ1-4; TRBD1 matches at 9 bases. Germline values: CDR1 MDHEN, CDR2 SYDVKM. This CDR3 region has 16 residues. Trimming cost V 6 bases and J 8 bases; bases outside gene matches: 13.

This rearrangement joins TRBV4-1 to TRBJ2-7; 8 bases map to TRBD2. The CDR3 has 15 amino acids. Germline V gene lookup returns CDR1 MGHRA and CDR2 YSYEKL. V was pared by 1 base and J by 4 bases, with 6 bases of the junction left unmatched. The CDR3 sequence is CASSQGAAGDYEQYF. In nucleotides, the CDR3 is TGCGCCAGCAGCCAAGGGGCAGCGGGGGATTACGAGCAGTACTTC.

The J gene is TRBJ2-4, the V gene TRBV18, with TRBD2 matching 8 bases. The junction had 4 bases not matched to a gene; V was cut back by 3 bases and J by 6 bases. CDR1 is KGHSH, CDR2 LQKENI, per germline. The CDR3 extends over 14 amino acids. The CDR3: CASSPSGLGNIQYF. The CDR3 bases are TGTGCCAGCTCACCTTCGGGACTAGGAAACATTCAGTACTTC.

The chain links TRBV24-1 to TRBJ1-5, with D unclear. V was shortened by 7 bases and J by 0 bases, with 9 bases between the two germline ends. Per the germline V gene, CDR1 is KGHDR and CDR2 is SFDVKD. This CDR3 has 14 residues. The CDR3 is CATRDGVSNQPQHF. As DNA, the CDR3 is TGTGCCACCAGAGACGGGGTTAGCAATCAGCCCCAGCATTTT.

The CDR3 nucleotides read TGTGCCAGCAAGCTTGGATCAGGGGACTATGGCTACACCTTC. It specifies CASKLGSGDYGYTF. V and J are TRBV5-4 and TRBJ1-2, with a possible D match to TRBD1 (6 bases). This CDR3 is built from 14 residues. V lost 6 bases, J lost 3 bases, and 15 bases lay in between. The germline V gene has CDR1 SGHNT and CDR2 YYREEE (reference sequence).

This clone was counted between two and nine times. The junction differs from germline at one of its ends, possibly a read error. This chain links TRBV6-2 or TRBV6-3 with TRBJ2-7; 8 positions match TRBD1. Germline V gene data show CDR1 as MNHEY and CDR2 as SVGEGT. The CDR3 runs 16 residues. The CDR3 DNA is TGTGCCAGCACTTACGTTCGGACAGGGAGCTCCTACGAGCAGTACTTC. This codes for CASTYVRTGSSYEQYF.

The chain carries TRBV6-2 or TRBV6-3 and TRBJ2-2, with 13 bases aligning to TRBD2. There are 18 residues in the CDR3. V shed 5 bases, J shed 3 bases, and the junction held 9 bases outside the gene matches. Germline assignment: CDR1 MNHEY and CDR2 SVGEGT. CDR3 amino acids: CASSHWTSGSNDTGELFF. The CDR3 coding sequence is TGTGCCAGCAGTCATTGGACTAGCGGGAGTAACGACACCGGGGAGCTGTTTTTT.

The V and J genes are TRBV11-2 and TRBJ1-2, with 7 bases aligning to TRBD1. This CDR3 is 14 amino acids long. CDR1 SGHAT and CDR2 FQNNGV come from the germline V gene. V gave up 3 bases and J gave up 2 bases; unmatched junction bases: 3. The CDR3 spells CASSLDRLNYGYTF. For the CDR3, the DNA is TGTGCCAGCAGCTTGGACAGGCTGAACTATGGCTACACCTTC.

The gene calls are TRBV6-2 or TRBV6-3 and TRBJ2-7, with 10 bases matching TRBD2. The CDR3 loop spans 15 amino acids. The V and J ends lost 5 bases and 0 bases, in that order; junction bases with no gene match: 4. The V gene's germline CDR1 is MNHEY and CDR2 SVGEGT. CDR3 sequence (DNA): TGTGCCAGCAGTGAGGGACTAGCGCTCTCCTACGAGCAGTACTTC. This sequence encodes CASSEGLALSYEQYF.

This sequence joins TRBV9 and TRBJ2-1; 7 bases match TRBD2. Germline CDR1 is SGDLS and CDR2 is YYNGEE. V dropped 0 bases and J dropped 10; count of bases not matched to a gene: 1. The CDR3 sequence is 12 residues long. The CDR3 DNA follows: TGTGCCAGCAGCGTAGATAGCGGGGAGCAGTTCTTC. Translating gives CASSVDSGEQFF.

The V and J genes are TRBV20-1 and TRBJ2-2; no reliable D call. V was shortened by 3 bases and J by 4 bases, with 9 bases between the two germline ends. The CDR3 is 13 residues long. Looked up from germline, CDR1 is DFQATT and CDR2 is SNEGSKA (reference sequence). CDR3 protein: CSASFPSTGELFF. CDR3 in DNA: TGCAGTGCTAGTTTTCCGAGCACCGGGGAGCTGTTTTTT.

This chain joins TRBV7-9 and TRBJ2-2; a weak D match, TRBD1 (6 bases). Trimming cost V 2 bases and J 3 bases, with 13 bases left between them. CDR3 length: 16 residues. Germline values: CDR1 SEHNR, CDR2 FQNEAQ (reference sequence). The CDR3 DNA is TGTGCCAGCAGCTTACTGGGGGCGCGGGACACCGGGGAGCTGTTTTTT. Residues: CASSLLGARDTGELFF.

J is TRBJ2-7 and V is TRBV7-6; a weak D match, TRBD1 (5 bases). V was clipped by 6 bases and J by 2 bases, with 11 bases between them. The CDR3 loop spans 13 amino acids. CDR1 SGHVS and CDR2 FNYEAQ come from the germline V gene. The CDR3 DNA reads as TGTGCCAGCAGGGGGTCAGGGACCTACGAGCAGTACTTC. Translated, it gives CASRGSGTYEQYF.

The rearrangement uses TRBV6-4 and TRBJ1-1, with D unresolved. CDR1 and CDR2 (germline): MRHNA, SNTAGT. This CDR3 is built from 9 residues. The V end was cut by 4 bases, the J end by 10 bases, with 4 bases between. CDR3 protein: CASSVIAFF. CDR3 sequence (DNA): TGTGCCAGCAGTGTTATAGCTTTCTTT.

This clone turned up a few times. This chain connects TRBV2 to TRBJ1-2, with 8 bases matching TRBD1. This CDR3 comprises 16 residues. With V trimmed by 1 base and J by 0 bases, 4 bases remained unmatched. The germline V gene encodes CDR1 SNHLY and CDR2 FYNNEI. The CDR3 nucleotides are TGTGCCAGCAGTGAAGGGGACAGGCCATCTAACTATGGCTACACCTTC. Encoded protein: CASSEGDRPSNYGYTF.

This chain links TRBV6-5 with TRBJ2-6; D unclear. Germline CDR1 is MNHEY and CDR2 is SVGAGI. This CDR3 has 15 residues. The germline V and J ends were trimmed by 2 bases and 0 bases, with 5 bases remaining between them. The CDR3 loop is CASSYQISGANVLTF. The CDR3 coding sequence is TGTGCCAGCAGTTACCAGATCTCTGGGGCCAACGTCCTGACTTTC.

The chain employs TRBV7-2 and TRBJ2-1; TRBD2 matches at 12 bases. CDR1 is SGHTA, CDR2 FQGNSA, per germline. V gave up 1 base and J gave up 5 bases; unmatched junction bases: 3. The CDR3 covers 16 residues. In nucleotides, the CDR3 is TGTGCCAGCAGCTTAGTTAGGACTAGCGGGGACAATGAGCAGTTCTTC. Encoded protein: CASSLVRTSGDNEQFF.

The rearrangement links TRBV24-1 to TRBJ2-2; 7 nucleotides line up with TRBD1. Looked up from germline, CDR1 is KGHDR and CDR2 is SFDVKD. The CDR3 is 16 amino acids. V lost 3 bases to trimming and J lost 1 base; unmatched junction nucleotides: 4. CDR3 sequence (DNA): TGTGCCACCAGTGATCCAAGGACAGGGAACACCGGGGAGCTGTTTTTT. Amino acids: CATSDPRTGNTGELFF.

V and J are TRBV6-5 and TRBJ1-5; 9 bases match TRBD1. The CDR3 runs 15 residues. The trim removed 6 bases at V and 5 bases at J, leaving 8 bases unmatched. Germline CDR1 and CDR2: MNHEY and SVGAGI. CDR3 nucleotide sequence: TGTGCCAGCAGACAGGACAGGGGCGGGTATCAGCCCCAGCATTTT. It yields the protein CASRQDRGGYQPQHF.

This clone has a single count. The J gene is TRBJ2-2, the V gene TRBV7-3; TRBD2 matches 16 bases. Germline V gives CDR1 SGHTA, CDR2 FQGTGA. V trimming: 4 bases; J trimming: 7 bases; junction bases outside the gene matches: 6. This CDR3 is built from 17 residues. CDR3: CASSSGLAGGPNGELFF. The CDR3 DNA is TGTGCCAGCAGCTCGGGACTAGCGGGGGGGCCGAACGGGGAGCTGTTTTTT. Full variable domain (outside the CDR3, taken from reference TRBV7-3 and TRBJ2-2): GAGVSQTPSNKVTEKGKYVELRCDPISGHTALYWYRQSLGQGPEFLIYFQGTGAADDSGLPNDRFFAVRPEGSVSTLKIQRTERGDSAVYLCASSSGLAGGPNGELFFGEGSRLTVL.

The chain is built from TRBV18 and TRBJ2-7, with a weak D call TRBD1 (5 bases). The CDR3 runs 14 residues. CDR1 and CDR2 from the germline V gene are KGHSH and LQKENI. Trimming stripped 2 bases from V and 2 bases from J, with 10 bases between. The CDR3 DNA is TGTGCCAGCTCACCAACGGTGGGGCCCTACGAGCAGTACTTC. Protein sequence: CASSPTVGPYEQYF. The full variable domain, its missing parts supplied by reference TRBV18 and TRBJ2-7, is NAGVMQNPRHLVRRRGQEARLRCSPMKGHSHVYWYRQLPEEGLKFMVYLQKENIIDESGMPKERFSAEFPKEGPSILRIQQVVRGDSAAYFCASSPTVGPYEQYFGPGTRLTVT.

This clone was seen just once. This rearrangement joins TRBV6-1 to TRBJ1-5; TRBD1 aligns across 7 bases. CDR1 is MNHNS, CDR2 SASEGT, per germline. The CDR3 is made up of 13 amino acids. After removal of 3 bases from V and 7 bases from J, the junction contained 3 bases not matched to a gene. CDR3 residues: CASSDRGFQPQHF. In DNA form, the CDR3 reads TGTGCCAGCAGTGACAGGGGGTTCCAGCCCCAGCATTTT.

The rearrangement uses TRBV7-2 and TRBJ2-7; 7 nucleotides line up with TRBD1. CDR1 is SGHTA and CDR2 is FQGNSA in the germline V gene. CDR3 length equals 15 residues. The V segment lost 5 bases and the J segment 2 bases; nucleotides outside the gene matches: 9. In DNA form, the CDR3 reads TGTGCCAGCAGCCTCAACAGGGGCAGCACCTACGAGCAGTACTTC. The encoded protein is CASSLNRGSTYEQYF.

This clone was picked up a small number of times. The V call is TRBV7-9, the J call TRBJ2-3; 11 bases line up with TRBD2. CDR1 is SEHNR and CDR2 is FQNEAQ in the germline V gene (reference sequence). CDR3 length equals 18 residues. J lost 4 bases, V lost 0 bases, and 9 bases had no gene match. CDR3 amino acids: CASSLARSGSGGADTQYF. CDR3 bases: TGTGCCAGCAGCTTAGCCCGGAGTGGTAGCGGGGGGGCAGATACGCAGTATTTT.